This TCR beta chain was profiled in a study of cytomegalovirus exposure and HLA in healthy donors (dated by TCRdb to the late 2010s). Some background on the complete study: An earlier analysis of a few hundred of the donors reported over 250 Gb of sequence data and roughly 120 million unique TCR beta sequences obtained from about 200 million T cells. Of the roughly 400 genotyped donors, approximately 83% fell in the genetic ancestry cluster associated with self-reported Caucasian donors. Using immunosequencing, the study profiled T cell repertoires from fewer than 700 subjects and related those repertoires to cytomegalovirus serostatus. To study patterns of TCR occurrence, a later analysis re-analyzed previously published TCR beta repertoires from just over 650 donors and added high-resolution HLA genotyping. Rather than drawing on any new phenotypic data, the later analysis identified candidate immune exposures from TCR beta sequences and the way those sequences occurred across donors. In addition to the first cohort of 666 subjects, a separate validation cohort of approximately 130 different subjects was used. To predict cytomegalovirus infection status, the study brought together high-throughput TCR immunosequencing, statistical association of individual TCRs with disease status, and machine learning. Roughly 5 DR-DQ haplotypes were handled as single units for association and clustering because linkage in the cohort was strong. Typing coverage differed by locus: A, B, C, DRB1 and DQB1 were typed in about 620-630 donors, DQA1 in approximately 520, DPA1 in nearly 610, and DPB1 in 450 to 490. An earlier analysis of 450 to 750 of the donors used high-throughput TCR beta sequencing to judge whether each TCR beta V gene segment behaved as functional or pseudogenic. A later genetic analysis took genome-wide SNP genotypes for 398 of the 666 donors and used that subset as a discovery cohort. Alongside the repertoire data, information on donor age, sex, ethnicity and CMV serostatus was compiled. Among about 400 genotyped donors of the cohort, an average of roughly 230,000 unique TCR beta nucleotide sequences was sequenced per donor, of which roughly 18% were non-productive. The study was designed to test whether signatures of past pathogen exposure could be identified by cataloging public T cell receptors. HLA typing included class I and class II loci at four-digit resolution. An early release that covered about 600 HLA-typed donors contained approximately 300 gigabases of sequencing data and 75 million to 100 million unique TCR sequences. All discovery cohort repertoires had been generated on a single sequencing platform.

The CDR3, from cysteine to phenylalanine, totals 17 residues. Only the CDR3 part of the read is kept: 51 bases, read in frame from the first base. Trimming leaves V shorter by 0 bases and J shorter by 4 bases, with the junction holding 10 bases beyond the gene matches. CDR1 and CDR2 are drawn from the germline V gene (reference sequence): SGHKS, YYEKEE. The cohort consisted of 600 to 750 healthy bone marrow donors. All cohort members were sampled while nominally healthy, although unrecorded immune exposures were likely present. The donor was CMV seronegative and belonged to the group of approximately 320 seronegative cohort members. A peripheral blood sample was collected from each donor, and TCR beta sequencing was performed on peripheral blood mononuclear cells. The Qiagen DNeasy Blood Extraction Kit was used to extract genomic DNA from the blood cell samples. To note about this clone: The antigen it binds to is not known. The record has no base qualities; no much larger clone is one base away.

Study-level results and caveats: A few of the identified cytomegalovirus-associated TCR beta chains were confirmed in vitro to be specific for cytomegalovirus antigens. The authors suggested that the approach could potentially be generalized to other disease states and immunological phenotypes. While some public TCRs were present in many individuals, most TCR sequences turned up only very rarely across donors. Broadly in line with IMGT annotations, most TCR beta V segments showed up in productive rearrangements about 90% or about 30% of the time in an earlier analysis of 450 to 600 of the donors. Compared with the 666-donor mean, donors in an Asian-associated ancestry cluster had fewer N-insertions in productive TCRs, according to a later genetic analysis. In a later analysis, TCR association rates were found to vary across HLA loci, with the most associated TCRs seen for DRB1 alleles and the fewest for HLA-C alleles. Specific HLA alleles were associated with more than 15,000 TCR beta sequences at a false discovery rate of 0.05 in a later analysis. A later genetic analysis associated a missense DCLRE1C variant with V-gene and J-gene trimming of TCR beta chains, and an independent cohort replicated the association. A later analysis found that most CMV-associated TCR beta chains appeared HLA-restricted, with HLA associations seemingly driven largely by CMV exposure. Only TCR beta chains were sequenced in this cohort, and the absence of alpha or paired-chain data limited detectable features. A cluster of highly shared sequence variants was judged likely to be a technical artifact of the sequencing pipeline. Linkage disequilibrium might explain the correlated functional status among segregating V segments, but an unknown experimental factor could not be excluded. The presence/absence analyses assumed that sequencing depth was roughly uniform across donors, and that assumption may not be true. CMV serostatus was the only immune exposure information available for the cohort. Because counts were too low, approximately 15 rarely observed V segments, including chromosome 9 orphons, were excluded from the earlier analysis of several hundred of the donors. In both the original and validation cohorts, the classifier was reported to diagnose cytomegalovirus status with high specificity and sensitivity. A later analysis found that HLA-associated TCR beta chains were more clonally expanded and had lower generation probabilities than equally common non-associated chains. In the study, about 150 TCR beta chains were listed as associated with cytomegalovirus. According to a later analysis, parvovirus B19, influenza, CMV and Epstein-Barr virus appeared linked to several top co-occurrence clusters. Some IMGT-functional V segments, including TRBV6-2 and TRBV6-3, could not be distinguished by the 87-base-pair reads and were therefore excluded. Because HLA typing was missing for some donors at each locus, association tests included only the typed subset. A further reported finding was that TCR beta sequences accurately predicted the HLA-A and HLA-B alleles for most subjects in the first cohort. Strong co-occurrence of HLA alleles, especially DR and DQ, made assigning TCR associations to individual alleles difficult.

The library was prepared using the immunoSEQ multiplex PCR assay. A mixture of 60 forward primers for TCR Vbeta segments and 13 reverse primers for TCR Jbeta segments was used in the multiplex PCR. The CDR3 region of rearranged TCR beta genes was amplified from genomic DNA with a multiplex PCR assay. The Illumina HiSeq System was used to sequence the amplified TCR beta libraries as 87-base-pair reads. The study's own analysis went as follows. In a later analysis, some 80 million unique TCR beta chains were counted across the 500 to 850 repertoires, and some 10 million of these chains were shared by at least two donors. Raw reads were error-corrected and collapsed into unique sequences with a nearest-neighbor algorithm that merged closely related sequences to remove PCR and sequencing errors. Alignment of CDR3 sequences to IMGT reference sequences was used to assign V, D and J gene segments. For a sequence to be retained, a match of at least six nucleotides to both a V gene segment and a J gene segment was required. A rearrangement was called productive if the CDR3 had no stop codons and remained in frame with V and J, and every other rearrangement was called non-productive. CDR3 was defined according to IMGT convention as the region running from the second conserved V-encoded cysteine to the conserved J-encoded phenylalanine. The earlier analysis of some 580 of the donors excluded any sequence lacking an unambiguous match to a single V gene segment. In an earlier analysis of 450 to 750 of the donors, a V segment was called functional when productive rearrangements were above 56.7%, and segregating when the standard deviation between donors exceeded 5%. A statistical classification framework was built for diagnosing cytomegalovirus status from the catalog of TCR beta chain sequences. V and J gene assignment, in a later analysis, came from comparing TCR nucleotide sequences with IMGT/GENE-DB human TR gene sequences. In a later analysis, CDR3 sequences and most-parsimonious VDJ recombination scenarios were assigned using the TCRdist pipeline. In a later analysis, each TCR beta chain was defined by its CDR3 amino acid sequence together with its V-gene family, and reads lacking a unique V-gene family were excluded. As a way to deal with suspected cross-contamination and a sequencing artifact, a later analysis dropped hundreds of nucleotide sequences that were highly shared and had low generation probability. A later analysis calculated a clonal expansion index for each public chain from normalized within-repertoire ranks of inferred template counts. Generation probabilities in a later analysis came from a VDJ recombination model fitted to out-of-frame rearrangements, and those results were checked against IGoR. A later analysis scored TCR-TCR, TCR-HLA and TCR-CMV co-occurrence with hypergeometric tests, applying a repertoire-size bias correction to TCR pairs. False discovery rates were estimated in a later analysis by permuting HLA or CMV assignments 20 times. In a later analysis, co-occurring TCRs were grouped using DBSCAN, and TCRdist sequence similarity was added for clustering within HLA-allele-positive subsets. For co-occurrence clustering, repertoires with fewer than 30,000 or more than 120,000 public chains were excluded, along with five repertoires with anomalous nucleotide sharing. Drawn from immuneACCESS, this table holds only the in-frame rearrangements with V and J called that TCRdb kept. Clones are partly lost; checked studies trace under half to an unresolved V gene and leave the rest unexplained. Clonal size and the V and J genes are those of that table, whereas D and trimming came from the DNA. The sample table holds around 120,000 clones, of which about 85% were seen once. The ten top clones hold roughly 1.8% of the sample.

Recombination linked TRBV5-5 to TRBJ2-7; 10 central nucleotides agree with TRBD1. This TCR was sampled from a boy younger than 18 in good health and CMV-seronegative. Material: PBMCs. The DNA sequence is TGTGCCAGCAGCTTGGCTGTTCGGACAGGGGGGACGTACGAGCAGTACTTC. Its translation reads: CASSLAVRTGGTYEQYF.